This T cell receptor (beta chain) was observed in a study of blood T cell repertoires in COVID-19. Study at large: Samples of COVID-19 (acute and convalescent) were obtained from the United States, Italy and Spain. T cells, B-cell-depleted T cells, or PBMCs provided the cDNA or gDNA that served as material.

Enrollees, about 18 to 89 years old, lived in some 24 US areas. Original data processing: Counts of nucleated cells, estimated from reference gene primer amplification, were obtained. Sequenced by immunoSEQ multiplex PCR; TCRdb stores in-frame clones only, minus some. The V and J calls and clone size come from that table; D and trimming were worked out from the DNA. The sample holds about 150,000 clones, about 83% seen once. The sequenced sample was PBMCs or T cells enriched from blood (not recorded which). This receptor was obtained from a woman between 50 and 59 years old with acute COVID-19.

CDR3: CASSHTDSHTEAFF. CDR3 in DNA: TGTGCCAGCAGCCATACCGACAGCCACACTGAAGCTTTCTTT. The V and J genes are TRBV4-2 and TRBJ1-1, with a weak D call TRBD1 (5 bases). V was clipped by 3 bases and J by 3 bases, with 11 bases between them. CDR1 is LGHNA, CDR2 YNFKEQ, per germline. This CDR3 has 14 residues.